One and the same sample provided the 20 T cell receptor beta chains below, sequenced in a study of cytomegalovirus exposure and HLA in healthy donors. Primers included in the PCR were 60 Vbeta and 13 Jbeta primers. Assay used: immunoSEQ multiplex PCR; TCRdb lists only in-frame clones, some missing. This table has some 170,000 clones, about 80% appearing once. Sequenced: PBMCs. These receptors were taken from a young man in good health and CMV-seropositive.

The CDR3 sequence is CASSLEREGLGRRKDEQYF. In DNA, the CDR3 is TGCGCCAGCAGCTTGGAGCGGGAGGGCCTCGGGCGCCGCAAAGACGAGCAGTACTTC. V gene TRBV5-1 combines with J gene TRBJ2-7, with 10 bases fitting TRBD2. V lost 0 bases, J lost 5 bases, and 17 bases stayed unmatched. This CDR3 contains 19 residues. From germline, CDR1 is SGHRS and CDR2 YFSETQ.

This chain joins TRBV19 and TRBJ2-1, with D possibly being TRBD1 (6 bases). Germline loops: CDR1 LNHDA, CDR2 SQIVND (reference sequence). V was pared by 6 bases and J by 10 bases, with 16 bases between. There are 13 residues in the CDR3. This CDR3 reads CASRTTGYGEQFF. The DNA of the CDR3 is TGTGCCAGTAGGACCACAGGGTACGGCGAGCAGTTCTTC.

The chain employs TRBV9 and TRBJ1-1, with 8 bases identical to TRBD1. The length of the CDR3 is 17 residues. V lost 3 bases to trimming and J lost 0 bases; unmatched junction nucleotides: 10. CDR1 SGDLS and CDR2 YYNGEE come from the germline V gene. In DNA form, the CDR3 reads TGTGCCAGCAGCGGACCACAGGGGGGAGGCCTGAACACTGAAGCTTTCTTT. It encodes CASSGPQGGGLNTEAFF.

This chain links TRBV27 with TRBJ2-7, with 9 positions matching TRBD2. Germline assignment: CDR1 MNHEY and CDR2 SMNVEV (reference sequence). V lost 5 bases to trimming and J lost 2 bases; unmatched junction nucleotides: 10. CDR3 length: 16 amino acids. This CDR3 is CASSAPGRGGPYEQYF. The CDR3 nucleotides are TGTGCCAGCAGTGCCCCAGGGCGGGGGGGTCCCTACGAGCAGTACTTC.

This chain connects TRBV7-9 to TRBJ2-2; D remains ambiguous. The CDR3 covers 14 residues. The germline gives CDR1 SEHNR, CDR2 FQNEAQ (reference sequence). V was cut by 3 bases and J by 6 bases, with 11 bases left in between. The CDR3 here is CASSFLPGAGELFF. CDR3 nucleotides: TGTGCCAGCAGCTTTCTTCCTGGAGCCGGGGAGCTGTTTTTT.

The rearrangement joins TRBV7-2 to TRBJ1-1, with D hard to call. Trimming shortened V by 2 bases and J by 3 bases, and 16 bases separated the two germline ends. The CDR3 loop spans 16 amino acids. Per germline, CDR1 SGHTA and CDR2 FQGNSA. CDR3 loop: CASSLRALWEDTEAFF. The CDR3 DNA reads as TGTGCCAGCAGCTTAAGGGCCTTATGGGAGGACACTGAAGCTTTCTTT.

This clone was detected a few times. This chain links TRBV4-3 with TRBJ2-2, with 8 bases aligning to TRBD1. CDR1 LGHNA and CDR2 YSLEER come from the germline V gene. CDR3 length equals 16 residues. With V trimmed by 4 bases and J by 1 base, 5 bases remained unmatched. The CDR3 loop is CASSRAGQENTGELFF. The CDR3 coding sequence is TGCGCCAGCAGCCGGGCGGGACAGGAGAACACCGGGGAGCTGTTTTTT.

The chain has TRBV4-1 and TRBJ1-2; 7 bases agree with TRBD1. This CDR3 is built from 15 residues. Looked up from germline, CDR1 is MGHRA and CDR2 is YSYEKL. V lost 2 bases, J lost 0 bases, and 3 bases stayed unmatched. This chain's CDR3 is CASSQNTGANYGYTF. The CDR3 nucleotides are TGCGCCAGCAGCCAAAACACAGGGGCTAACTATGGCTACACCTTC.

This chain uses TRBV4-1 with TRBJ2-5, with 7 bases identical to TRBD2. The V gene end was trimmed by 3 bases and the J gene end by 7 bases; junction bases not matched to a gene: 8. This CDR3 spans 14 amino acids. Germline-derived CDR1 and CDR2 are MGHRA and YSYEKL. CDR3 amino acids: CASSQAGLLATQYF. The CDR3 nucleotides are TGCGCCAGCAGCCAGGCGGGACTATTGGCGACCCAGTACTTC.

This sequence joins TRBV6-1 and TRBJ2-1; no clear D gene. The CDR3 consists of 12 residues. The V end was cut by 3 bases, the J end by 9 bases, with 9 bases between. CDR1 is MNHNS and CDR2 is SASEGT in the germline V gene. CDR3 in DNA: TGTGCCAGCAGTGAGTTTAGTGGTGAGCAGTTCTTC. This encodes CASSEFSGEQFF.

The chain couples TRBV19 to TRBJ1-1; the D is unclear. The germline gives CDR1 LNHDA, CDR2 SQIVND (reference sequence). Trimming left V 7 bases short and J 2 bases short, with 14 bases between. This CDR3 has 14 amino acids. CDR3 nucleotide sequence: TGTGCCAGTATAGGGCCCCGGGGAAACACTGAAGCTTTCTTT. The encoded protein is CASIGPRGNTEAFF.

The gene calls are TRBV5-4 and TRBJ2-5, with a possible D match to TRBD2 (6 bases). V lost 1 base to trimming and J lost 5 bases, with 12 bases between them. The germline V gene encodes CDR1 SGHNT and CDR2 YYREEE (reference sequence). The CDR3 spans 14 residues. For the CDR3, the DNA is TGTGCCAGCAGCTTGAGGCAGGCGGGGGAGACCCAGTACTTC. It is translated as CASSLRQAGETQYF. The full variable domain, its missing parts supplied by reference TRBV5-4 and TRBJ2-5, is ETGVTQSPTHLIKTRGQQVTLRCSSQSGHNTVSWYQQALGQGPQFIFQYYREEENGRGNFPPRFSGLQFPNYSSELNVNALELDDSALYLCASSLRQAGETQYFGPGTRLLVL.

The J gene is TRBJ2-7, the V gene TRBV29-1; 12 bases agree with TRBD2. The CDR3 is 14 residues long. The V segment lost 1 base and the J segment 3 bases; nucleotides outside the gene matches: 1. CDR1 and CDR2 from the germline V gene are SQVTM and ANQGSEA. The CDR3 region is CSVEGLAGVYEQYF. The CDR3 DNA follows: TGCAGCGTTGAAGGACTAGCGGGAGTCTACGAGCAGTACTTC.

The CDR3 DNA sequence: TGCAGCGTTGCCAAGCGGGCTGGGGCCAATGAGCAGTTCTTC. Amino acids: CSVAKRAGANEQFF. This chain links TRBV29-1 with TRBJ2-1; the D gene is possibly TRBD2 (6 bases). V lost 4 bases and J 6 bases, leaving 16 bases between the germline ends. Germline V gene data show CDR1 as SQVTM and CDR2 as ANQGSEA. CDR3 size: 14 residues.

The chain uses TRBV19 and TRBJ2-1, with 7 bases fitting TRBD1. CDR3 length: 13 amino acids. With V trimmed by 9 bases and J by 3 bases, 5 bases remained unmatched. Germline CDR1 reads LNHDA; CDR2 reads SQIVND (reference sequence). The CDR3 coding sequence is TGTGCCAGCACCCGGGACAGCTACAATGAGCAGTTCTTC. As protein: CASTRDSYNEQFF.

V is TRBV2 and J is TRBJ1-1; 8 bases align to TRBD1. The V gene's germline CDR1 is SNHLY and CDR2 FYNNEI. The J segment lost 3 bases and the V segment lost 3 bases, leaving 12 bases of the junction unmatched. The CDR3 is made up of 17 amino acids. The DNA of the CDR3 is TGTGCCAGCAGTGAGAGACAGGGGTACAGCTTGGACACTGAAGCTTTCTTT. Translating it yields CASSERQGYSLDTEAFF.

V is TRBV7-2 and J is TRBJ2-1; D gene unclear. Between the trimmed V and J ends, which lost 3 bases and 7 bases, there was a span of 7 bases. Germline-derived CDR1 and CDR2 are SGHTA and FQGNSA. The CDR3 is 12 residues long. The CDR3 DNA reads TGTGCCAGCAGCTTCGGGTGGAATGAGCAGTTCTTC. It is translated as CASSFGWNEQFF.

The gene calls are TRBV29-1 and TRBJ2-1, with 7 bases identical to TRBD2. The CDR3 sequence is 15 residues long. In germline, CDR1 is SQVTM, CDR2 ANQGSEA. The V and J ends lost 5 bases and 0 bases, in that order; junction bases with no gene match: 7. This CDR3 is CSVKSGMSSYNEQFF. CDR3 in DNA: TGCAGCGTTAAGAGCGGGATGAGCTCCTACAATGAGCAGTTCTTC.

Worth noting for this clone: The CDR3 ends on some other residue instead of the conserved phenylalanine or tryptophan, so this is likely a read error. The genes are TRBV10-2 and TRBJ1-6, with 7 bases that match TRBD1. The CDR3 totals 14 residues. Unmatched junction bases numbered 8, after V lost 6 bases and J lost 9 bases. Germline-derived CDR1 and CDR2 are WSHSY and SAAADI. CDR3: CASSEGGSGSPLHL. The CDR3 DNA sequence: TGCGCCAGCAGCGAAGGGGGCAGTGGTTCACCCCTCCACCTT.

The table lists this clone with a few counts. J is TRBJ2-1 and V is TRBV10-3; TRBD1 might be the D (5 bases). There are 15 residues in the CDR3. Germline V lookup: CDR1 ENHRY, CDR2 SYGVKD. The V and J ends lost 0 bases and 7 bases respectively, with 13 bases between them. The DNA for the CDR3 is TGTGCCATCAGTGAGTCAGGGGCTGGTCGAAATGAGCAGTTCTTC. Amino acid sequence: CAISESGAGRNEQFF.